The T cell receptor (beta chain) under discussion was sequenced for a study of T cell responses to AZD1222 COVID-19 vaccine. The overall study: Samples with a second dose at about 4 or about 12 weeks were pooled together. Points from the study as a whole: Among vaccine-associated CD4 TCRs, coverage spanned spike, with dominance at 160-218 and 743-854. With two AZD1222 doses given, Spike-specific TCR breadth and depth both rose.

With respect to this clone: Its antigen is still unknown.

The data were produced by immunoSEQ multiplex PCR, yet TCRdb's version contains in-frame clones alone and is incomplete. The sample has roughly 100,000 clones, about 86% seen once; the top ten hold about 5%. The V gene end was trimmed by 3 bases and the J gene end by 7 bases; junction bases not matched to a gene: 7. This CDR3 region has 14 residues. CDR1 and CDR2 from the germline V gene are SGHNT and YYREEE (reference sequence). This sequence originates from an adult in good health. The V gene is TRBV5-4, the J gene TRBJ1-2; 9 bases map to TRBD1. The starting material was peripheral blood, obtained on day 0 of AZD1222 vaccination. The CDR3 coding sequence is TGTGCCAGCAGCTCTCCGGGACAGGGCCGTGGCTACACCTTC. Translated, it gives CASSSPGQGRGYTF.